This TCR beta chain was sequenced for a study of shared clonotypes between healthy human individuals. Study-wide context: Researchers drew samples from a couple of women and a few men aged 18 to 49. A donor's plate count was three for CD4 naive and three for CD4 memory; CD8 naive had two and CD8 memory one.

Germline V CDR1 and CDR2: MNHEY, SMNVEV (reference sequence). After removal of 3 bases from V and 1 base from J, the junction contained 4 bases not matched to a gene. The CDR3 loop spans 15 amino acids. Turning to this clone: Its antigen is not known. In the same sample, other DNA sequences code for this CDR3.

Study observations and caveats: Expectations were that clonotype sharing among donors would be affected by sequencing depth.

CD45RO-negative CD8 cells positively selected for CCR7 made up the naive population, which excluded terminally differentiated effector memory CD45RA+ cells. Produced via immunoSEQ multiplex PCR; TCRdb's table is partial and in-frame only. The data contain around 2,100,000 clones, about 94% of them singletons. V gene TRBV27 combines with J gene TRBJ2-7, with TRBD1 matching over 9 bases. The sequence was obtained from a man aged 18 to 29 in good health. The sequenced sample consisted of naive CD8+ T cells sorted from blood. CDR3 sequence reads: CASSLKGQGSYEQYF. As DNA, the CDR3 is TGTGCCAGCAGTTTGAAGGGACAGGGATCCTACGAGCAGTACTTC.